The 23 T cell receptor beta chains below come from one sample, sequenced in a study of CD8 T cells in ankylosing spondylitis. Findings and caveats of the study: Made up of eight highly homologous variants, a TCR beta motif appeared characteristic of ankylosing spondylitis blood.

No cognate antigen is known for these TCRs. A single record per CDR3 protein comes from TCRdb applying MiXCR to the 5' RACE reads. The repertoire holds around 540,000 distinct CDR3 sequences, with about 13% as singletons. Sequenced input: blood, either unsorted or a sorted T cell fraction (not recorded which). These receptors all stem from a male donor with ankylosing spondylitis.

This clonotype was detected only a few times. V is TRBV20-1 and J is TRBJ1-6; 10 bases line up with TRBD1. V lost 6 bases and J lost 7; bases outside the gene matches: 9. The CDR3 has 15 amino acids. Germline V gives CDR1 DFQATT, CDR2 SNEGSKA (reference sequence). CDR3 loop: CSAPRQGAGNSPLHF. CDR3 DNA sequence: TGCAGTGCACCCAGACAGGGGGCTGGGAATTCACCCCTCCACTTT.

This chain links TRBV9 with TRBJ1-5, with a weak D call TRBD1 (5 bases). The V end lost 0 bases, the J end lost 10 bases, and 14 bases lay between the germline ends. Germline loops: CDR1 SGDLS, CDR2 YYNGEE. This CDR3 is 14 amino acids long. CDR3 coding DNA: TGTGCCAGCAGCGTAGGCCAGGGACTTATACCCCAGCATTTT. Translating it yields CASSVGQGLIPQHF.

This clonotype has more than one count but fewer than ten. The CDR3 loop is CASGDYADTQYF. In nucleotides, the CDR3 is TGCGCCAGCGGGGACTACGCAGATACGCAGTATTTT. J is TRBJ2-3 and V is TRBV5-1; TRBD2 matches at 7 bases. Germline V gene data show CDR1 as SGHRS and CDR2 as YFSETQ. The CDR3 extends over 12 amino acids. V was pared by 7 bases and J by 4 bases, with 3 bases of the junction left unmatched.

This clonotype was seen at least ten times. V usage is TRBV5-1 and J usage is TRBJ1-2; D call uncertain. Trimming cost V 0 bases and J 0 bases, with 3 bases left between them. Germline V gene sequence: CDR1 SGHRS, CDR2 YFSETQ. The CDR3 spans 13 residues. CDR3: CASSLEANYGYTF. The CDR3, as DNA: TGCGCCAGCAGCTTGGAAGCTAACTATGGCTACACCTTC.

This chain uses TRBV7-8 with TRBJ2-1, with D tentatively TRBD2 (6 bases). The V and J ends lost 1 base and 9 bases respectively, with 19 bases between them. Per the germline V gene, CDR1 is SGHVS and CDR2 is FQNEAQ. This CDR3 comprises 16 residues. The CDR3 here is CASSLVFAGSGTEQFF. The DNA for the CDR3 is TGTGCCAGCAGCTTAGTATTCGCGGGAAGTGGTACTGAGCAGTTCTTC. The full variable domain, completed using reference TRBV7-8 and TRBJ2-1, is GAGVSQSPRYKVAKRGQDVALRCDPISGHVSLFWYQQALGQGPEFLTYFQNEAQLDKSGLPSDRFFAERPEGSVSTLKIQRTQQEDSAVYLCASSLVFAGSGTEQFFGPGTRLTVL.

This clonotype was counted only a few times. This rearrangement joins TRBV7-2 to TRBJ2-3; 8 bases map to TRBD1. Unmatched junction bases numbered 5, after V lost 5 bases and J lost 7 bases. Per the germline V gene, CDR1 is SGHTA and CDR2 is FQGNSA. The CDR3 has 13 residues. CDR3 DNA sequence: TGTGCCAGCAGCACGGACAGGGAAAATACGCAGTATTTT. Its translation is CASSTDRENTQYF.

The V call is TRBV6-1, the J call TRBJ2-1, with a weak D call TRBD1 (6 bases). Trimming left V 6 bases short and J 9 bases short, with 18 bases between. The CDR3 is 14 amino acids. CDR1 is MNHNS, CDR2 SASEGT, per germline. The CDR3 reads CASRSPGQSIEQFF. DNA of the CDR3: TGTGCCAGCAGAAGCCCCGGACAGTCCATTGAGCAGTTCTTC.

This clonotype was detected a few times. The rearrangement joins TRBV3-1 to TRBJ2-1, with 10 bases that match TRBD2. The CDR3 runs 15 residues. V dropped 4 bases and J dropped 7; count of bases not matched to a gene: 7. CDR1 and CDR2 (germline): LGHDT, YNNKEL (reference sequence). The chain's CDR3 is CASSPPGLARNEQFF. CDR3 DNA sequence: TGTGCCAGCAGCCCACCGGGACTAGCGAGGAATGAGCAGTTCTTC.

This clonotype was observed many times. The chain uses TRBV2 and TRBJ2-1; 16 positions agree with TRBD2. Unmatched junction bases numbered 4, after V lost 6 bases and J lost 8 bases. This CDR3 spans 15 amino acids. Germline CDR1 and CDR2: SNHLY and FYNNEI. CDR3 DNA sequence: TGTGCCAGCAGGGGACTAGCGGGAGGGAGGGATGAGCAGTTCTTC. This sequence encodes CASRGLAGGRDEQFF.

This chain uses TRBV3-1 with TRBJ2-1; TRBD2 agrees at 10 bases. V shed 1 base, J shed 5 bases, and the junction held 8 bases outside the gene matches. The CDR3 consists of 17 residues. The germline CDR1 and CDR2 sequences are LGHDT and YNNKEL (reference sequence). CDR3 in amino acids: CASSQGPSGSIHNEQFF. CDR3 nucleotide sequence: TGTGCCAGCAGCCAAGGTCCTAGCGGGAGTATCCACAATGAGCAGTTCTTC.

This clonotype has only a few counts. The chain uses TRBV5-1 and TRBJ2-3; 8 bases map to TRBD1. The CDR3 runs 14 residues. V was pared by 7 bases and J by 4 bases, with 8 bases of the junction left unmatched. Per germline, CDR1 SGHRS and CDR2 YFSETQ. CDR3 amino acids: CASGQGRGSDTQYF. In DNA form, the CDR3 reads TGCGCCAGCGGACAGGGAAGGGGATCAGATACGCAGTATTTT.

The chain joins TRBV20-1 to TRBJ2-3; the D gene is possibly TRBD1 (6 bases). Looked up from germline, CDR1 is DFQATT and CDR2 is SNEGSKA (reference sequence). The CDR3 covers 15 residues. V lost 2 bases and J 1 base, leaving 13 bases between the germline ends. The CDR3 spells CSARWVQGGTDTQYF. CDR3 coding DNA: TGCAGTGCTAGATGGGTACAGGGAGGCACAGATACGCAGTATTTT.

In this sample, this clonotype turned up a few times. The chain couples TRBV6-1 to TRBJ1-1, with D possibly TRBD1 on 5 matching bases. Trimming removed 7 bases at V and 5 bases at J, with 14 bases between. This CDR3 contains 13 residues. Germline V gene data show CDR1 as MNHNS and CDR2 as SASEGT. CDR3 region: CASTEVGDTEAFF. The CDR3 region has the DNA TGTGCCAGCACCGAAGTAGGGGATACTGAAGCTTTCTTT.

The J gene is TRBJ2-2, the V gene TRBV2, with 8 positions matching TRBD1. The CDR3 spans 15 residues. V gave up 3 bases and J gave up 5 bases; unmatched junction bases: 5. From germline, CDR1 is SNHLY and CDR2 FYNNEI. CDR3 residues: CASSEIRGRTGELFF. The CDR3, as DNA: TGTGCCAGCAGTGAGATCAGGGGGCGAACCGGGGAGCTGTTTTTT.

In this sample, this clonotype turned up a few times. The V call is TRBV20-1, the J call TRBJ2-3; D may correspond to TRBD1 or TRBD2 (5 bases each). The V end was cut by 6 bases, the J end by 5 bases, with 18 bases between. CDR3 length: 14 amino acids. Germline V gene data show CDR1 as DFQATT and CDR2 as SNEGSKA (reference sequence). CDR3 bases: TGCAGTGCACTCCCGGGGCAAGCTGTAGATACGCAGTATTTT. This encodes CSALPGQAVDTQYF.

This clonotype appeared a few times. The DNA for the CDR3 is TGCAGTGCTAGAGCGGGACCCTCGGGAGGAGGCACTGAAGCTTTCTTT. Residues: CSARAGPSGGGTEAFF. The gene calls are TRBV20-1 and TRBJ1-1; TRBD1 might be the D (5 bases). Germline V gives CDR1 DFQATT, CDR2 SNEGSKA (reference sequence). The CDR3 runs 16 residues. Trimming cost V 1 base and J 4 bases, with 19 bases left between them.

This clonotype was seen a few times. The chain recombines TRBV20-1 with TRBJ1-4, with D uncertain. The CDR3 length is 17 residues. The V and J ends lost 0 bases and 0 bases respectively, with 14 bases between them. The V gene's germline CDR1 is DFQATT and CDR2 SNEGSKA (reference sequence). DNA of the CDR3: TGCAGTGCTAGAGATCCCCCCGCGGGTCCAACTAATGAAAAACTGTTTTTT. Protein product: CSARDPPAGPTNEKLFF.

The V gene is TRBV5-1, the J gene TRBJ2-7; D may match TRBD1 or TRBD2 (6 bases each). CDR1 is SGHRS, CDR2 YFSETQ, per germline. The CDR3 is 14 amino acids. Trimming shortened V by 2 bases and J by 5 bases, and 14 bases separated the two germline ends. The CDR3 sequence: CASSLGSGAHEQYF. For the CDR3, the DNA is TGCGCCAGCAGCTTAGGTTCGGGGGCGCACGAGCAGTACTTC.

This clonotype was counted a few times. This rearrangement joins TRBV20-1 to TRBJ2-3, with no clear D. From germline, CDR1 is DFQATT and CDR2 SNEGSKA (reference sequence). The V end lost 5 bases, the J end lost 8 bases, and 8 bases lay between the germline ends. This CDR3 region has 10 residues. CDR3 nucleotide sequence: TGCAGTGCTCCGCGCGTTACGCAGTATTTT. It yields the protein CSAPRVTQYF.

This rearrangement joins TRBV28 to TRBJ1-5; the D is unclear. Trimming left V 8 bases short and J 0 bases short, with 11 bases between. The germline V gene encodes CDR1 MDHEN and CDR2 SYDVKM. The CDR3 is made up of 14 amino acids. DNA of the CDR3: TGTGCCAGCGAGACGGTCTATAGCAATCAGCCCCAGCATTTT. It encodes CASETVYSNQPQHF.

This clonotype was found a few times. The chain recombines TRBV2 with TRBJ2-1; TRBD2 matches 9 bases. Germline V lookup: CDR1 SNHLY, CDR2 FYNNEI. This CDR3 is 15 amino acids long. Trimming at V came to 6 bases and at J to 9 bases, leaving 12 bases not matched to a gene. CDR3 amino acids: CASRVLAGTQTEQFF. The CDR3 bases are TGTGCCAGCAGAGTCCTAGCGGGGACCCAAACTGAGCAGTTCTTC.

This chain joins TRBV4-1 and TRBJ1-2; D might be TRBD1 (5 bases). Per germline, CDR1 MGHRA and CDR2 YSYEKL. This CDR3 region has 15 residues. V was cut by 1 base and J by 4 bases, with 13 bases left in between. CDR3 region: CASSQVTGTSYGYTF. As DNA, the CDR3 is TGCGCCAGCAGCCAAGTTACCGGGACTTCCTATGGCTACACCTTC.

This clonotype has just a few counts. The chain carries TRBV20-1 and TRBJ2-7; TRBD2 is a possible D gene (5 bases). The CDR3 covers 15 residues. Germline assignment: CDR1 DFQATT and CDR2 SNEGSKA (reference sequence). V lost 5 bases and J lost 0, with 17 bases in between. The CDR3 protein is CSAGEGAANSYEQYF. CDR3 sequence (DNA): TGCAGTGCTGGCGAGGGAGCGGCCAACTCCTACGAGCAGTACTTC.